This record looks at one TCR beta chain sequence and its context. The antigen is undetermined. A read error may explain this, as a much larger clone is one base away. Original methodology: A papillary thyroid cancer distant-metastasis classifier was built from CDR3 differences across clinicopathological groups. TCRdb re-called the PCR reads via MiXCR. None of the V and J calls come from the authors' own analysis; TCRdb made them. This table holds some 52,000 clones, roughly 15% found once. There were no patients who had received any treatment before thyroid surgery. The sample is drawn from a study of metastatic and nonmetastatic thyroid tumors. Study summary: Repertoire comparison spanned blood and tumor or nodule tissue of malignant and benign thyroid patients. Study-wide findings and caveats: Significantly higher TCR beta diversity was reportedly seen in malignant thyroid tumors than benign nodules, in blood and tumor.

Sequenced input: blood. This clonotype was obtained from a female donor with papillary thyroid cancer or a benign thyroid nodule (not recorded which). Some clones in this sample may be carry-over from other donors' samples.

The CDR3: CAISQDFGVATDTQYF. The CDR3 DNA follows: TGTGCCATCAGCCAAGATTTCGGGGTAGCCACAGATACGCAGTATTTT. The chain recombines TRBV14 with TRBJ2-3; possibly TRBD2 for D (5 bases). The CDR3 is 16 residues long. Germline CDR1 is SGHDN and CDR2 is FVKESK. Using reference TRBV14 and TRBJ2-3 for the parts outside the CDR3, the full variable domain is EAGVTQFPSHSVIEKGQTVTLRCDPISGHDNLYWYRRVMGKEIKFLLHFVKESKQDESGMPNNRFLAERTGGTYSTLKVQPAELEDSGVYFCAISQDFGVATDTQYFGPGTRLTVL.